This is a list of T cell receptor beta chains from one sample in a study of blood T cells in healthy people across ages. TCRdb processed the 5' RACE reads anew with MiXCR; each CDR3 protein has one entry. This table has just over 800,000 distinct CDR3 sequences, 62% appearing once. The specimen was blood. The receptors were sampled from a man aged 25-45 years in good health. Each CDR3 is given with its conserved first and last residue. A D gene is named only where the DNA matches it firmly. Not every row has a clone size; where given, it reads once, few, many or a size class.

TRBJ2-1	.	.	TRBV20-1	TGCAGTTTTCGCAGGAGGGGAGGCAATGAGCAGTTCTTC	CSFRRRGGNEQFF
TRBJ2-6	.	.	TRBV28	TGTGCCAGCAGCTTTATCTCTGGGGCCAACGTCCTGACTTTC	CASSFISGANVLTF
TRBJ2-5	few	.	TRBV20-1	TGCAGTGTCCCCACAGAGACCCAGTACTTC	CSVPTETQYF
TRBJ2-5	.	TRBD1	TRBV7-7	TGTGCCAGCAGCTCAGGCTGGGGGACAGCAAAAGAGACCCAGTACTTC	CASSSGWGTAKETQYF
TRBJ1-2	.	.	TRBV6-2/TRBV6-3	TGTGCCAGCAAAGGACAGCCCGGCGATGGCTACACCTTC	CASKGQPGDGYTF
TRBJ2-3	.	.	TRBV4-3	TGCGCCAGCAGCCAAGCGGCGCTTCCTGCAGATACGCAGTATTTT	CASSQAALPADTQYF
TRBJ2-1	.	.	TRBV7-2	TGTGCCAGCAGCTTAGGGCTGGGGGCGGGCAATGAGCAGTTCTTC	CASSLGLGAGNEQFF
TRBJ2-1	few	.	TRBV5-1	TGCGCCAGCAGCTTGGAGGCAGGGGCCAATGAGCAGTTCTTC	CASSLEAGANEQFF
TRBJ2-2	.	.	TRBV15	TGTGCCACCAGCAGAGATCCAGGATCCACCGGGGAGCTGTTTTTT	CATSRDPGSTGELFF
TRBJ2-7	.	TRBD1	TRBV7-9	TGTGCCAGCAGCAAAACCGGGACAGGGGCCTACGAGCAGTACTTC	CASSKTGTGAYEQYF
TRBJ1-5	few	.	TRBV12-3/TRBV12-4	TGTGCCAGCAGTTACGGGAACAATCAGCCCCAGCATTTT	CASSYGNNQPQHF
TRBJ2-3	few	.	TRBV7-2	TGTGCCAGTGGCCATCGCACAGATACGCAGTATTTT	CASGHRTDTQYF
TRBJ2-7	.	.	TRBV29-1	TGCAGCGTGAGCGCGGGCGAGCAGTACTTC	CSVSAGEQYF
TRBJ2-4	.	TRBD1	TRBV10-3	TGTGCCATCAGTGATTCCCTCACAGGGGGCTCGAACATTCAGTACTTC	CAISDSLTGGSNIQYF
TRBJ1-1	.	.	TRBV6-2/TRBV6-3	TGTGCCAGCAGTTATCCCCCCCGGAGGGGGAACACTGAAGCTTTCTTT	CASSYPPRRGNTEAFF
TRBJ2-3	.	.	TRBV6-6	TGTGCCAGCAGTTACTCGCGGTTCTACTCGGAAGATACGCAGTATTTT	CASSYSRFYSEDTQYF
TRBJ2-1	.	.	TRBV7-2	TGTGCCAGCAGCCCTGCTCGGACTGGGAACAATGAGCAGTTCTTC	CASSPARTGNNEQFF
TRBJ1-2	.	.	TRBV29-1	TGCAGCGTTGAAAGGGTTAGCTATGGCTACACCTTC	CSVERVSYGYTF
TRBJ1-1	.	.	TRBV28	TGTGCCAGCAGTCCCTGGGGGGACGGGAACACTGAAGCTTTCTTT	CASSPWGDGNTEAFF
TRBJ2-3	.	TRBD2	TRBV5-1	TGCGCCAGCAGCCCCCCTGGGCTAGCGGGGCTCACAGATACGCAGTATTTT	CASSPPGLAGLTDTQYF
TRBJ2-7	.	.	TRBV14	TGTGCCAGCAGCCCCCGGGGGCGATCCTACAATGAGCAGTACTTC	CASSPRGRSYNEQYF
TRBJ2-3	few	.	TRBV12-3/TRBV12-4	TGTGCCAGCAGTTTACGGGCGGGGGCCACAGATACGCAGTATTTT	CASSLRAGATDTQYF
TRBJ2-7	few	.	TRBV7-2	TGTGCCAGCAGCCACGGGGACGGTGCCTCCTACGAGCAGTACTTC	CASSHGDGASYEQYF
TRBJ2-2	.	TRBD2	TRBV27	TGTGCCAGCAGTTCTCCTAAGACTAGCGGGGTTACCGGGGAGCTGTTTTTT	CASSSPKTSGVTGELFF
TRBJ2-5	.	.	TRBV10-3	TGTGCCACAGGGGAGGGACAAGAGACCCAGTACTTC	CATGEGQETQYF
TRBJ2-7	.	.	TRBV7-2	TGTGCCAGCAGCTTAGGTTCGTCGGTGCCCGACGAGCAGTACTTC	CASSLGSSVPDEQYF
TRBJ2-7	few	.	TRBV5-4	TGTGCCAGCAGCTTGGGGGCAGCCGAATTCTACGAGCAGTACTTC	CASSLGAAEFYEQYF
TRBJ2-1	.	.	TRBV5-6	TGTGCCAGCACCACAGGGAATGAGCAGTTCTTC	CASTTGNEQFF
TRBJ1-1	.	.	TRBV7-2	TGTGCCAGCAGCTCGGACTTGGGTGAAGCTTTCTTT	CASSSDLGEAFF
TRBJ1-1	once	TRBD1	TRBV25-1	TGTGCCAGCATGACAGGGTTCGGGGCTTTCTTT	CASMTGFGAFF
TRBJ2-1	.	TRBD1	TRBV29-1	TGCAGCGTTGAAGCGCGACAGGGATGGGGGCAGTTCTTC	CSVEARQGWGQFF
TRBJ2-5	.	.	TRBV6-1	TGTGCCAGCAGTAACGGAATCCAAGAGACCCAGTACTTC	CASSNGIQETQYF
TRBJ2-7	.	.	TRBV4-3	TGCGCCAGCAGCCAAGAACGATCTAGGGGCGAGCAGTACTTC	CASSQERSRGEQYF
TRBJ2-1	.	.	TRBV27	TGTGCCAGCAGTGATTTTGCAGGGGACTACAATGAGCAGTTCTTC	CASSDFAGDYNEQFF
TRBJ2-1	few	TRBD1	TRBV12-3/TRBV12-4	TGTGCCAGCAGTCCGGGACAGGGCAGCAATGAGCAGTTCTTC	CASSPGQGSNEQFF
TRBJ2-7	.	TRBD1	TRBV6-6	TGTGCCAGCACCCGAGGGACAGAGCCCTACGAGCAGTACTTC	CASTRGTEPYEQYF
TRBJ1-2	.	.	TRBV7-9	TGTGCCAGCAGTTACAGAGGGGACGGCTACACCTTC	CASSYRGDGYTF
TRBJ2-3	.	.	TRBV6-4	TGTGCCAGCAGTAGTACGGGGGACTTGGATACGCAGTATTTT	CASSSTGDLDTQYF
TRBJ2-3	few	.	TRBV18	TGTGCCAGCTCACCACGGACAGCAGATACGCAGTATTTT	CASSPRTADTQYF
TRBJ2-7	.	.	TRBV4-2	TGTGCCAGCAGCCAAGAATCCCGTGGACAAAACGAGCAGTACTTC	CASSQESRGQNEQYF
TRBJ2-5	.	.	TRBV7-7	TGTGCCAGCAGCTTAGATCGGGGGTACCAAGAGACCCAGTACTTC	CASSLDRGYQETQYF
TRBJ1-2	.	.	TRBV6-1	TGTGCCAGCACCCTAGACGGTATAGGCTATGGCTACACCTTC	CASTLDGIGYGYTF
TRBJ2-7	.	.	TRBV5-1	TGCGCCAGCAGCTTGGTGGGGGCAGGGACTCCGTACGAGCAGTACTTC	CASSLVGAGTPYEQYF
TRBJ1-2	.	TRBD1	TRBV7-8	TGTGCCAGCAGCCTGCTGCCGGGGACAGGGGACCACTACACCTTC	CASSLLPGTGDHYTF
TRBJ1-2	.	.	TRBV9	TGTGCCAGCAGCGGACGCGGGACACTCGATGGCTACACCTTC	CASSGRGTLDGYTF
TRBJ1-1	.	.	TRBV2	TGTGCCAGCAGTGAACGCCTTCCAGGAAGGTGGGATCACACTGAAGCTTTCTTT	CASSERLPGRWDHTEAFF
TRBJ2-1	.	TRBD2	TRBV7-3	TGTGCCAGCAGCTTAACGAGAGCGGGGGGCTCCAATGAGCAGTTCTTC	CASSLTRAGGSNEQFF
TRBJ2-3	.	TRBD1	TRBV7-2	TGTGCCAGCACCTCAGTCCCGGGACAGGGGGCGGGCACAGATACGCAGTATTTT	CASTSVPGQGAGTDTQYF
TRBJ1-6	once	.	TRBV4-2	TGTGCCAGCAGCCAAGTGGCCCGGAGGACTTCACCCCTCCACTTT	CASSQVARRTSPLHF
TRBJ1-2	.	.	TRBV15	TGTGCCACCAGCAGAGATACAGGAACTTACTATGGCTACACCTTC	CATSRDTGTYYGYTF
TRBJ1-1	.	.	TRBV7-2	TGTGCCAGCAGCTTAAACGGACGGTTGAACACTGAAGCTTTCTTT	CASSLNGRLNTEAFF
TRBJ2-5	.	.	TRBV7-9	TGTGCCAGCAGCCCGACAAAGCGCGGGGAGACCCAGTACTTC	CASSPTKRGETQYF
TRBJ2-1	.	.	TRBV6-1	TGTGCCAGCAGTACGAACGGGGCCCCCATAGGAGATGAGCAGTTCTTC	CASSTNGAPIGDEQFF
TRBJ2-1	.	TRBD1	TRBV2	TGTGCCAGCAGGCCGCGGGGACAGGGCTCCTACAATGAGCAGTTCTTC	CASRPRGQGSYNEQFF
TRBJ2-7	.	.	TRBV24-1	TGTGCCACCAGTGAGCGATCGTCGGCGGACGAGCAGTACTTC	CATSERSSADEQYF
TRBJ2-7	.	.	TRBV6-2/TRBV6-3	TGTGCCAGCAGGACGCAGGGACACCTATCCTACGAGCAGTACTTC	CASRTQGHLSYEQYF
TRBJ2-7	once	TRBD1	TRBV4-3	TGCGCCAGCAGCCAAGGGTCGGGACAGGGATACTACGAGCAGTACTTC	CASSQGSGQGYYEQYF
TRBJ2-7	.	.	TRBV2	TGTGCCAGCAGTGAATCGGCCGGGGGCGAGTACGAGCAGTACTTC	CASSESAGGEYEQYF
TRBJ2-5	.	TRBD1	TRBV6-6	TGTGCCAGCAGTCAGTACCGGGACAGGGGCGATGAGCAGTACTTC	CASSQYRDRGDEQYF
TRBJ2-3	.	TRBD2	TRBV2	TGTGCCAGCAGCTCTGAACCCGAGCGGGGGGGCACAGATACGCAGTATTTT	CASSSEPERGGTDTQYF